This T cell receptor beta chain was observed in a study of blood T cell repertoires in COVID-19. Across the study: The samples span acute and convalescent COVID-19 from the United States, Italy and Spain. T cells, B-cell-depleted T cells, or PBMCs supplied cDNA or gDNA.

Germline trimming cut 0 bases from V and 5 bases from J; bases unmatched to any gene: 6. The CDR3 consists of 15 residues. The germline CDR1 and CDR2 sequences are SGDLS and YYNGEE. Methods used by the authors: Reference gene primer amplification gave estimated nucleated cell counts. Sequencing used immunoSEQ multiplex PCR; TCRdb keeps in-frame clones, though not all of them. The DNA gave D and trimming, while V, J and clone size come from that table. This table has 45,000 to 65,000 clones, around 87% appearing once. The chain couples TRBV9 to TRBJ2-5, with 8 positions matching TRBD2. The receptor was derived from a human donor with acute or convalescent COVID-19. The donor label of this sample is uncertain. The sequenced sample was peripheral blood. The CDR3 DNA follows: TGTGCCAGCAGCGTAGCGGGAGGGGTCGAGGAGACCCAGTACTTC. Protein: CASSVAGGVEETQYF.